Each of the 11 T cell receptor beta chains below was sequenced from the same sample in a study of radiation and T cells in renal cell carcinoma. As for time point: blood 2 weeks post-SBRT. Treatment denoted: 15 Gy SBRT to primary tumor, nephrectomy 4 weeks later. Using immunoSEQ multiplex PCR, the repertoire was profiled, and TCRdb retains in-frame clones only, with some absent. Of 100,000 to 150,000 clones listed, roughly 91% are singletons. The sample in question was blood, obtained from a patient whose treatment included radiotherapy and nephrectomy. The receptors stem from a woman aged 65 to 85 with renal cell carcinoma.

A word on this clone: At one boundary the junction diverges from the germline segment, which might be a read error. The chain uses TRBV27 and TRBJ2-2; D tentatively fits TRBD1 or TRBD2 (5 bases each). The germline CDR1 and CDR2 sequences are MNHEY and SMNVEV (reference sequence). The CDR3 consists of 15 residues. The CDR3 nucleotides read TGTGCCAGCAGTCTCGGCCCCAGGGTATTCGGGAAGCTGTTTTTT. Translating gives CASSLGPRVFGKLFF.

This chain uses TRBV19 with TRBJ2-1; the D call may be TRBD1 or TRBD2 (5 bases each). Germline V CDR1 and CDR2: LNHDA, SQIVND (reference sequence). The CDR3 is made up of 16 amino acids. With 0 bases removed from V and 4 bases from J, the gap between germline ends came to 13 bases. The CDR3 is CASSIDGTVIYNEQFF. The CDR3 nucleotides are TGTGCCAGTAGTATAGACGGGACGGTGATATACAATGAGCAGTTCTTC.

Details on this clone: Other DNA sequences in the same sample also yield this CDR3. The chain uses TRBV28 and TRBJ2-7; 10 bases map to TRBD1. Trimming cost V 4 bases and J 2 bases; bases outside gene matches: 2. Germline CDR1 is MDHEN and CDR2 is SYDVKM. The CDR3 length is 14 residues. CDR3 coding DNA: TGTGCCAGCAGTTCGGGGACAGGGGCCTACGAGCAGTACTTC. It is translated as CASSSGTGAYEQYF. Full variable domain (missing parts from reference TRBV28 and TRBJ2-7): DVKVTQSSRYLVKRTGEKVFLECVQDMDHENMFWYRQDPGLGLRLIYFSYDVKMKEKGDIPEGYSVSREKKERFSLILESASTNQTSMYLCASSSGTGAYEQYFGPGTRLTVT.

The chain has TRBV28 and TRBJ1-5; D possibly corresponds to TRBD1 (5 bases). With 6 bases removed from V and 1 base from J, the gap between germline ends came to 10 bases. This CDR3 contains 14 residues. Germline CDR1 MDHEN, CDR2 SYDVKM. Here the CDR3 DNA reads TGTGCCAGCAGCAGGGTTTTAAGCAATCAGCCCCAGCATTTT. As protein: CASSRVLSNQPQHF.

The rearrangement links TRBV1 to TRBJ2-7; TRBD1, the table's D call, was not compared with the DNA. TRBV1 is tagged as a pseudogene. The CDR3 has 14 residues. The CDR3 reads CTSSQGDRSYEQYF. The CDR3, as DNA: TGCACCAGCAGCCAAGGAGACAGGTCCTACGAGCAGTACTTC.

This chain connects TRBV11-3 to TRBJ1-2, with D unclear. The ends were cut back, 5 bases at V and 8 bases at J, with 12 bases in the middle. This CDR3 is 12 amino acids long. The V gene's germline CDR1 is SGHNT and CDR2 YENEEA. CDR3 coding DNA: TGTGCCAGCAGCCCAGATTCGGGGGGCTACACCTTC. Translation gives CASSPDSGGYTF.

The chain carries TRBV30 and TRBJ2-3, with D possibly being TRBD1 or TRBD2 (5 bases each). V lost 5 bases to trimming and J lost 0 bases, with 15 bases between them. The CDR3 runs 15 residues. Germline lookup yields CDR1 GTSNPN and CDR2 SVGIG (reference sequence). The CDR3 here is CAWGPGRSSTDTQYF. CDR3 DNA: TGTGCCTGGGGCCCGGGGCGGTCTAGCACAGATACGCAGTATTTT.

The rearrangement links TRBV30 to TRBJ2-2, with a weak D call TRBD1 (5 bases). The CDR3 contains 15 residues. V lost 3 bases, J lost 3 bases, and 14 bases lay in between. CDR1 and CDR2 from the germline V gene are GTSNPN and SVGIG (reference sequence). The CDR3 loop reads CAWRDIRKDTGELFF. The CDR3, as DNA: TGTGCCTGGAGGGACATAAGGAAGGACACCGGGGAGCTGTTTTTT. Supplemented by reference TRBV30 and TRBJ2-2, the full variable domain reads SQTIHQWPATLVQPVGSPLSLECTVEGTSNPNLYWYRQAAGRGLQLLFYSVGIGQISSEVPQNLSASRPQDRQFILSSKKLLLSDSGFYLCAWRDIRKDTGELFFGEGSRLTVL.

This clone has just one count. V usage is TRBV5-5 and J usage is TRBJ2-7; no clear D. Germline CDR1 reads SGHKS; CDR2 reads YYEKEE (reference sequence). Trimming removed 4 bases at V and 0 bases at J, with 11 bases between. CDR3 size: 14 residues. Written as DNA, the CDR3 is TGTGCCAGCAGCCCCCGACCGATCTCCTACGAGCAGTACTTC. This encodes CASSPRPISYEQYF.

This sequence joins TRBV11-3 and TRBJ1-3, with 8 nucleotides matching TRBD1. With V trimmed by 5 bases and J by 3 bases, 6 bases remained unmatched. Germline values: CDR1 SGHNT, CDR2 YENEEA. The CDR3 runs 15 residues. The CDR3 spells CASSPTGAGGNTIYF. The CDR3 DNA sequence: TGTGCCAGCAGCCCGACAGGGGCAGGTGGAAACACCATATATTTT.

CDR3 sequence: CASSSTGHGAIDYGYTF. CDR3 DNA: TGTGCCAGCAGCTCAACCGGACACGGGGCGATCGACTATGGCTACACCTTC. V is TRBV11-2 and J is TRBJ1-2, with D perhaps TRBD1 (5 bases). Germline V gene lookup returns CDR1 SGHAT and CDR2 FQNNGV. The V and J ends lost 4 bases and 3 bases respectively, with 21 bases between them. The length of the CDR3 is 17 residues.